These T cell receptor beta chains were read from a single sample in a study of cytomegalovirus exposure and HLA in healthy donors. Some clones are missing from TCRdb's copy, which holds only in-frame ones; the method was immunoSEQ multiplex PCR. The data show 100,000 to 150,000 clones, just under 80% seen once. Material for sequencing was PBMCs. These receptors originate from a young woman in good health and CMV-seronegative. The conserved cysteine and the conserved F or W are not part of the CDR3 here. The order of the fields is V gene, J gene, CDR3 protein.

v_call: TRBV29-1
j_call: TRBJ2-1
cdr3_aa: SVVRETYNEQF

v_call: TRBV7-8
j_call: TRBJ1-1
cdr3_aa: ASSAGRAWWLMNTEAF

v_call: TRBV11-2
j_call: TRBJ1-5
cdr3_aa: ASSLGGGGPQH

v_call: TRBV11-2
j_call: TRBJ2-1
cdr3_aa: ASGTGGEATGNEQF

v_call: TRBV16
j_call: TRBJ2-7
cdr3_aa: ASSPRDRNYEQY

v_call: TRBV19
j_call: TRBJ2-7
cdr3_aa: ASIGAAGDREQY

v_call: TRBV7-9
j_call: TRBJ2-5
cdr3_aa: ASSSRDFYSETQY

v_call: TRBV15
j_call: TRBJ2-5
cdr3_aa: ATSRDLLKQETQY

v_call: TRBV7-2
j_call: TRBJ1-1
cdr3_aa: ASSADWNTEAF

v_call: TRBV19
j_call: TRBJ2-5
cdr3_aa: ASSIGLLRTGEETQY

v_call: TRBV10-2
j_call: TRBJ2-1
cdr3_aa: ASTPGREGYEQF

v_call: TRBV7-2
j_call: TRBJ2-7
cdr3_aa: ASSLASDGRAYNEQY

v_call: TRBV7-9
j_call: TRBJ2-5
cdr3_aa: ASSLGQRGRGKEETQY

v_call: TRBV7-9
j_call: TRBJ2-1
cdr3_aa: ASSSPTGEQF

v_call: TRBV6-6
j_call: TRBJ2-7
cdr3_aa: ASSQGVAGAYEQY

v_call: TRBV7-9
j_call: TRBJ2-2
cdr3_aa: ASSLPVERSASGTGELF

v_call: TRBV10-3
j_call: TRBJ1-6
cdr3_aa: AIKRDSDHSPLH

v_call: TRBV5-7
j_call: TRBJ1-5
cdr3_aa: ASSRRGYSNQPQH

v_call: TRBV5-4
j_call: TRBJ2-7
cdr3_aa: ASSLPASGRAGVEQY

v_call: TRBV5-4
j_call: TRBJ2-3
cdr3_aa: ASSPEGRRETDTQY

v_call: TRBV18
j_call: TRBJ2-5
cdr3_aa: ASSPGGQETQY

v_call: TRBV5-6
j_call: TRBJ1-2
cdr3_aa: ASSFTRTGGAYGYT

v_call: TRBV29-1
j_call: TRBJ1-1
cdr3_aa: SVWPGGNTEAF

v_call: TRBV5-1
j_call: TRBJ2-5
cdr3_aa: ASSLGRETQY

v_call: TRBV9
j_call: TRBJ2-7
cdr3_aa: ASSVAGLSYEQY

v_call: TRBV14
j_call: TRBJ2-5
cdr3_aa: ASSPVLAIGGTQY

v_call: TRBV27
j_call: TRBJ2-7
cdr3_aa: ASSSRTGESYEQY

v_call: TRBV5-4
j_call: TRBJ1-1
cdr3_aa: ASSLAGESTEAF

v_call: TRBV6-1
j_call: TRBJ2-7
cdr3_aa: ASSEGPGTGASYEQY